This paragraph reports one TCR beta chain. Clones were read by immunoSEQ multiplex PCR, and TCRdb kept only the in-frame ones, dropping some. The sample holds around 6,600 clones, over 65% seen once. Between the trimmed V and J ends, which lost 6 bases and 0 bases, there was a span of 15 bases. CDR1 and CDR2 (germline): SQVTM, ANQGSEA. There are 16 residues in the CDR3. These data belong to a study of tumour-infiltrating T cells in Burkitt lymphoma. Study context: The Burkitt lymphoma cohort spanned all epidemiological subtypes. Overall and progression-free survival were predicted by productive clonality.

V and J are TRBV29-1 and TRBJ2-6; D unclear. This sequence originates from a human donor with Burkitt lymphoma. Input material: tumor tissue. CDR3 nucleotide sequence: TGCAGCGTCGCCGCGACAAGAGGCTCTGGGGCCAACGTCCTGACTTTC. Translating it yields CSVAATRGSGANVLTF. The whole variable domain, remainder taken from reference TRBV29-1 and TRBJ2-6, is SAVISQKPSRDICQRGTSLTIQCQVDSQVTMMFWYRQQPGQSLTLIATANQGSEATYESGFVIDKFPISRPNLTFSTLTVSNMSPEDSSIYLCSVAATRGSGANVLTFGAGSRLTVL.